Only a few counts were recorded for the clone carrying this TCR beta chain. Its antigen is undetermined. Time point given: week 35, safety follow-up. Topical imiquimod was applied with each vaccine dose, which held 300 ug of mutant IDH1 20-mer peptide. The CDR3 is 12 amino acids. V shed 9 bases, J shed 4 bases, and the junction held 4 bases outside the gene matches. In germline, CDR1 is WSHSY, CDR2 SAAADI. The source of the sample is a study of a mutant IDH1 vaccine in newly diagnosed glioma. Profiled with immunoSEQ multiplex PCR; TCRdb holds only in-frame clones, not every one. The sample holds 33,000 or so clones, over 70% seen once.

The TCR sequence derives from a woman in her 30s with glioma. Some clones in this sample may be carry-over from other donors' samples. The rearrangement uses TRBV10-2 and TRBJ1-1; 8 positions agree with TRBD1. Sequencing used PBMCs, obtained from a glioma patient whose treatment included an IDH1 peptide vaccine. The CDR3 nucleotides are TGCGCCAGTAACCAGGGGGCCACTGAAGCTTTCTTT. Amino acids: CASNQGATEAFF.